The sequence of this T cell receptor (beta chain) was determined in a study of blood T cell repertoires in COVID-19. Study at large: The United States, Italy and Spain were the sources of the acute and convalescent COVID-19 samples. T cells, B-cell-depleted T cells, or PBMCs supplied cDNA or gDNA.

Per germline, CDR1 SGHDT and CDR2 YYEEEE. V lost 4 bases and J lost 2; bases outside the gene matches: 6. This CDR3 is 15 amino acids long. Original processing methods: Estimation of nucleated cell counts was performed using reference gene primer amplification. The protocol was immunoSEQ multiplex PCR, while the TCRdb copy is restricted to in-frame clones and leaves out a portion. Clone size and the V and J calls come from that table; the DNA yielded D and trimming. This table has about 200,000 clones, over 60% appearing once. This rearrangement joins TRBV5-6 to TRBJ2-7, with 10 bases that match TRBD1. This TCR was recovered from a woman in her 70s with acute or convalescent COVID-19. The specimen sequenced was peripheral blood. CDR3 region: CASSTPGQGPYEQYF. The CDR3 DNA sequence: TGTGCCAGCAGCACACCGGGACAGGGGCCCTACGAGCAGTACTTC.